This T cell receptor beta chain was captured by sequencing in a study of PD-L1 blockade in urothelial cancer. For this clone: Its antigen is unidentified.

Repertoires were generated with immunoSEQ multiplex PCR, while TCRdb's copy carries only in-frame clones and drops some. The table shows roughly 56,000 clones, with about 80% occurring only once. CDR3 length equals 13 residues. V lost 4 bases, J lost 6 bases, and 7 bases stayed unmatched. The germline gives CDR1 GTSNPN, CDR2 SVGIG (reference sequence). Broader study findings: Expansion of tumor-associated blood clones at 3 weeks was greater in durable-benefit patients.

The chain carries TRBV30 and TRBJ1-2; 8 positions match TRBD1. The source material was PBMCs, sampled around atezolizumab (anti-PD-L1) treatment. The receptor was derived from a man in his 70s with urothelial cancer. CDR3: CAWKAGGANGYTF. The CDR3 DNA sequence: TGTGCCTGGAAGGCAGGGGGCGCGAATGGCTACACCTTC.